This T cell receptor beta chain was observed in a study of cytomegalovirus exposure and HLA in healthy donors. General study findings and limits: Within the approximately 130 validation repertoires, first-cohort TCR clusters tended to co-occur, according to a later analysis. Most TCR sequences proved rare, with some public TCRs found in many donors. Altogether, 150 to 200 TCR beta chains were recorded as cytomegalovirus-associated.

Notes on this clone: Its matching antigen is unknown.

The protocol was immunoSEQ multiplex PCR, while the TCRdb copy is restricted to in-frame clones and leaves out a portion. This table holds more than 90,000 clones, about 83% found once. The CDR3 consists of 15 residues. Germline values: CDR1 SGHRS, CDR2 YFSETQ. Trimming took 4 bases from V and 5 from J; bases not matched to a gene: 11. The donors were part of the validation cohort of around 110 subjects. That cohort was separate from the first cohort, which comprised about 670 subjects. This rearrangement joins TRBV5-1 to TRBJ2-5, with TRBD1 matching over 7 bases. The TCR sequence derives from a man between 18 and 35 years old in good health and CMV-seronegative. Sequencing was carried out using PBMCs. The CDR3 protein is CASSGGQNAFETQYF. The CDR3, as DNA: TGCGCCAGCAGCGGGGGACAGAACGCCTTTGAGACCCAGTACTTC.